Sequencing of this T cell receptor beta chain was carried out in a study of identical twins. Points from the study as a whole: A partial confounding effect on zero-insertion analyses could come from invariant MAIT and iNKT cells. Findings depended on cross-sectional statistics rather than tracking the same donors. Out-of-frame beta sequences exhibited a weaker degree of excess twin sharing.

TCRdb fed the 5' RACE reads into MiXCR, producing one record per CDR3 protein. The sample records 450,000 to 600,000 distinct CDR3 sequences, about 22% being singletons. Trimming took off 1 base at V and 4 bases at J, with 10 bases between the two ends. There are 14 residues in the CDR3. This clonotype has just one count. Its antigen remains unidentified. Another study also made use of these data, one on yellow fever vaccine responses in identical twins.

The sequence came from a woman in her late teens or twenties in good health. Specimen: CD4+ T cells sorted from blood. The chain employs TRBV12-3 or TRBV12-4 and TRBJ1-1; no definite D call. This CDR3 is CASSLVGQTTEAFF. As DNA, the CDR3 is TGTGCCAGCAGTTTAGTAGGGCAGACCACTGAAGCTTTCTTT.